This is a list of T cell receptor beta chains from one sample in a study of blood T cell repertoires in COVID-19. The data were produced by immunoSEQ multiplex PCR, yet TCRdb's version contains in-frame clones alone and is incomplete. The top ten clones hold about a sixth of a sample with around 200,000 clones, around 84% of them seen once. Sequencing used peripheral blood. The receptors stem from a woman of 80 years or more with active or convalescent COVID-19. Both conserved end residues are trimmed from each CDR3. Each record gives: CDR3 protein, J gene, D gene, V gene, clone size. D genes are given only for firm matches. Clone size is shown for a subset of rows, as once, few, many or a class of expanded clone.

CDR3 protein: ASSLGSGGGQPQH
J gene: TRBJ1-5
D gene: NA
V gene: TRBV7-9
clone size: NA

CDR3 protein: ASSLDRGVAYGYT
J gene: TRBJ1-2
D gene: TRBD1
V gene: TRBV7-2
clone size: NA

CDR3 protein: ASSMGLAGGGRDTQY
J gene: TRBJ2-3
D gene: TRBD2
V gene: TRBV11-2
clone size: NA

CDR3 protein: ASSGAGAVDEQF
J gene: TRBJ2-1
D gene: NA
V gene: TRBV2
clone size: NA

CDR3 protein: ASSLLAGGPTDTQY
J gene: TRBJ2-3
D gene: TRBD2
V gene: TRBV11-3
clone size: NA

CDR3 protein: ASLEAGETSNYGYT
J gene: TRBJ1-2
D gene: NA
V gene: TRBV28
clone size: NA

CDR3 protein: ASTQRQGQFYEQY
J gene: TRBJ2-7
D gene: TRBD1
V gene: TRBV11-2
clone size: NA

CDR3 protein: ASSLAGGGNEQY
J gene: TRBJ2-7
D gene: NA
V gene: TRBV5-4
clone size: NA

CDR3 protein: ASSVGGRTEAF
J gene: TRBJ1-1
D gene: NA
V gene: TRBV9
clone size: NA

CDR3 protein: ASSWGGQVEAF
J gene: TRBJ1-1
D gene: TRBD1
V gene: TRBV7-9
clone size: NA

CDR3 protein: ASSLYQGAEGSPLH
J gene: TRBJ1-6
D gene: TRBD1
V gene: TRBV2
clone size: NA

CDR3 protein: ASGPLGDPQH
J gene: TRBJ1-5
D gene: NA
V gene: TRBV3-1/TRBV3-2
clone size: few

CDR3 protein: ATSRASTGVGEQF
J gene: TRBJ2-1
D gene: TRBD1
V gene: TRBV15
clone size: NA

CDR3 protein: ASSLQLAGSTDTQY
J gene: TRBJ2-3
D gene: TRBD2
V gene: TRBV7-6
clone size: NA

CDR3 protein: ASSHLGGSYEQY
J gene: TRBJ2-7
D gene: NA
V gene: TRBV3-1/TRBV3-2
clone size: NA

CDR3 protein: ASGKGVVSPLH
J gene: TRBJ1-6
D gene: NA
V gene: TRBV6-5
clone size: few

CDR3 protein: ASSLGTGEGYT
J gene: TRBJ1-2
D gene: TRBD1
V gene: TRBV5-1
clone size: NA

CDR3 protein: ASDNRASNSPLH
J gene: TRBJ1-6
D gene: NA
V gene: TRBV27
clone size: NA

CDR3 protein: ASSITGVQPQH
J gene: TRBJ1-5
D gene: TRBD1
V gene: TRBV19
clone size: once

CDR3 protein: ASSFQGLRGEETQY
J gene: TRBJ2-5
D gene: TRBD2
V gene: TRBV7-2
clone size: NA